Listed here are 20 T cell receptor beta chains from one sample, sequenced in a study. TCRdb analysed the RT-PCR reads with MiXCR anew, one entry per CDR3 protein. The table records about 700,000 distinct CDR3 sequences, approximately 15% of them present only once. What was sequenced was memory CD4+ T cells from blood. The receptors here all came from a female donor in good health, serving as a healthy control.

Many counts were recorded for this clonotype. V gene TRBV29-1 combines with J gene TRBJ2-3, with 10 positions matching TRBD2. This CDR3 spans 13 amino acids. Germline V gene sequence: CDR1 SQVTM, CDR2 ANQGSEA. With V trimmed by 7 bases and J by 0 bases, 1 base remained unmatched. The CDR3 here is CSGGLASTDTQYF. For the CDR3, the DNA is TGCAGCGGGGGACTAGCGAGCACAGATACGCAGTATTTT.

This clonotype was counted ten times or more. The gene calls are TRBV12-3 or TRBV12-4 and TRBJ2-2; 9 bases align to TRBD1. CDR3 length: 15 residues. Losses at the gene ends were 4 bases for V and 4 bases for J; bases not matched to a gene: 4. CDR3 nucleotides: TGTGCCAGCAGTTGGGGGACAGGGAGCACCGGGGAGCTGTTTTTT. Amino acids: CASSWGTGSTGELFF.

The chain combines TRBV7-8 with TRBJ2-3, with a weak D call TRBD2 (5 bases). V was clipped by 5 bases and J by 0 bases, with 18 bases between them. In germline, CDR1 is SGHVS, CDR2 FQNEAQ. The CDR3 covers 17 residues. The CDR3 nucleotides are TGTGCCAGCAGCGCCCGACTACTCGGGTCTAGCACAGATACGCAGTATTTT. The encoded protein is CASSARLLGSSTDTQYF.

The chain has TRBV7-2 and TRBJ2-1; 7 nucleotides line up with TRBD2. J gave up 1 base and V 1 base, and 4 bases lay outside the gene matches. CDR1 SGHTA and CDR2 FQGNSA come from the germline V gene. The CDR3 has 16 residues. Here the CDR3 DNA reads TGTGCCAGCAGCTTAGTATCGGGAGGATCCTACAATGAGCAGTTCTTC. Its translation: CASSLVSGGSYNEQFF.

This clonotype has only a few counts. The V gene is TRBV3-1, the J gene TRBJ2-1; 13 bases line up with TRBD2. The CDR3 is 16 amino acids. The germline V gene has CDR1 LGHDT and CDR2 YNNKEL (reference sequence). V dropped 4 bases and J dropped 8; count of bases not matched to a gene: 8. DNA for the CDR3: TGTGCCAGCAGCCGGAACACGGGGACTAGCGGGGATGAGCAGTTCTTC. It yields the protein CASSRNTGTSGDEQFF.

This clonotype was picked up many times. This chain links TRBV29-1 with TRBJ1-2; D remains ambiguous. There are 12 residues in the CDR3. CDR1 and CDR2 from the germline V gene are SQVTM and ANQGSEA. The germline V and J ends were trimmed by 4 bases and 3 bases, with 9 bases remaining between them. The CDR3 loop reads CSVAPADYGYTF. In nucleotides, the CDR3 is TGCAGCGTTGCCCCAGCCGACTATGGCTACACCTTC.

CDR3: CAWRVISATEAFF. The CDR3 nucleotides are TGTGCCTGGAGGGTCATTTCCGCCACTGAAGCTTTCTTT. The J gene is TRBJ1-1, the V gene TRBV30; D is uncertain. Germline V CDR1 and CDR2: GTSNPN, SVGIG (reference sequence). This CDR3 has 13 amino acids. Deletions cut 3 bases from V and 4 bases from J, with 12 bases between. The full variable domain, rest sourced from reference TRBV30 and TRBJ1-1, is SQTIHQWPATLVQPVGSPLSLECTVEGTSNPNLYWYRQAAGRGLQLLFYSVGIGQISSEVPQNLSASRPQDRQFILSSKKLLLSDSGFYLCAWRVISATEAFFGQGTRLTVV.

In this sample, this clonotype turned up many times. V and J are TRBV7-8 and TRBJ1-5; D possibly corresponds to TRBD1 (5 bases). The ends were cut back, 5 bases at V and 6 bases at J, with 14 bases in the middle. Germline V CDR1 and CDR2: SGHVS, FQNEAQ. The CDR3 extends over 14 amino acids. CDR3 DNA sequence: TGTGCCAGCAGCCTTACTCAGGGTGGTCAGCCCCAGCATTTT. It codes for CASSLTQGGQPQHF.

The rearrangement joins TRBV3-1 to TRBJ1-3, with D hard to call. The V end was cut by 5 bases, the J end by 4 bases, with 6 bases between. Germline CDR1 LGHDT, CDR2 YNNKEL (reference sequence). This CDR3 comprises 12 residues. The CDR3 nucleotides read TGTGCCAGCAGCTACCAGGGAAACACCATATATTTT. Its translation: CASSYQGNTIYF.

This clonotype was seen at least ten times. The chain employs TRBV11-2 and TRBJ2-1; D may be TRBD1 or TRBD2 (5 bases each). This CDR3 is 15 amino acids long. Trimming cost V 2 bases and J 7 bases, with 15 bases left between them. Germline V gene lookup returns CDR1 SGHAT and CDR2 FQNNGV. The CDR3 DNA is TGTGCCAGCAGCTTAATCAGGAGGACAACTAATGAGCAGTTCTTC. It yields the protein CASSLIRRTTNEQFF.

The table lists this clonotype with many counts. This chain uses TRBV4-3 with TRBJ2-7; 9 bases line up with TRBD1. The CDR3 consists of 15 residues. Germline CDR1 and CDR2: LGHNA and YSLEER. The V gene end was trimmed by 1 base and the J gene end by 3 bases; junction bases not matched to a gene: 4. This CDR3 reads CASSQAVGQGYEQYF. The DNA for the CDR3 is TGCGCCAGCAGCCAAGCCGTGGGACAGGGCTACGAGCAGTACTTC.

V usage is TRBV29-1 and J usage is TRBJ2-5, with TRBD1 matching over 9 bases. V was pared by 5 bases and J by 5 bases, with 9 bases of the junction left unmatched. In germline, CDR1 is SQVTM, CDR2 ANQGSEA. The CDR3 is 14 amino acids. DNA for the CDR3: TGCAGCGTTTATACAGGGGGCTCGGGGGAGACCCAGTACTTC. This sequence encodes CSVYTGGSGETQYF.

The chain joins TRBV24-1 to TRBJ1-2, with TRBD1 matching over 8 bases. Germline CDR1 reads KGHDR; CDR2 reads SFDVKD. With 1 base clipped from V and 4 bases from J, the junction kept 4 bases outside the gene matches. The CDR3 loop spans 15 amino acids. As DNA, the CDR3 is TGTGCCACCAGTGATTTAGCAGGGGGCAGCTATGGCTACACCTTC. This encodes CATSDLAGGSYGYTF.

V usage is TRBV24-1 and J usage is TRBJ1-5; the D gene is possibly TRBD1 (5 bases). This CDR3 spans 15 amino acids. The germline CDR1 and CDR2 sequences are KGHDR and SFDVKD. Trimming left V 4 bases short and J 6 bases short, with 15 bases between. The CDR3 spells CATSDPGGQGQPQHF. The CDR3 DNA reads TGTGCCACCAGTGACCCTGGTGGTCAGGGTCAGCCCCAGCATTTT.

This clonotype occurred a few times. The chain joins TRBV7-2 to TRBJ1-1; 7 bases align to TRBD1. V was pared by 5 bases and J by 5 bases, with 14 bases of the junction left unmatched. The CDR3 extends over 16 amino acids. Germline V gene sequence: CDR1 SGHTA, CDR2 FQGNSA. CDR3 coding DNA: TGTGCCAGCAGCCTTATCCCGGGACAGATTAGTACTGAAGCTTTCTTT. The encoded protein is CASSLIPGQISTEAFF.

The chain couples TRBV14 to TRBJ2-1; D might be TRBD2 (6 bases). From germline, CDR1 is SGHDN and CDR2 FVKESK. This CDR3 is 17 amino acids long. Between the trimmed V and J ends, which lost 0 bases and 5 bases, there was a span of 17 bases. For the CDR3, the DNA is TGTGCCAGCAGCCAAGATTTCATTAGCGGACTCAACAATGAGCAGTTCTTC. Translated, it gives CASSQDFISGLNNEQFF. The variable domain in full, with the rest retrieved from reference TRBV14 and TRBJ2-1, is EAGVTQFPSHSVIEKGQTVTLRCDPISGHDNLYWYRRVMGKEIKFLLHFVKESKQDESGMPNNRFLAERTGGTYSTLKVQPAELEDSGVYFCASSQDFISGLNNEQFFGPGTRLTVL.

The table lists this clonotype with many counts. This chain joins TRBV7-2 and TRBJ2-3; TRBD2 matches at 14 bases. Germline-derived CDR1 and CDR2 are SGHTA and FQGNSA. The CDR3 length is 15 residues. V shed 5 bases, J shed 5 bases, and the junction held 3 bases outside the gene matches. CDR3 coding DNA: TGTGCCAGCAGCCGACTAGCGGGAGGGCGAGATACGCAGTATTTT. It yields the protein CASSRLAGGRDTQYF.

Notes on this clonotype: A much larger clone is a single base away; this may be a read error. This chain connects TRBV15 to TRBJ1-4; tentative D call: TRBD1 (5 bases). Looked up from germline, CDR1 is LNHNV and CDR2 is YYDKDF (reference sequence). This CDR3 comprises 13 residues. The V and J ends lost 5 bases and 4 bases respectively, with 8 bases between them. DNA for the CDR3: TGTGCCACCAGCCGGGACTTTAATGAAAAACTGTTTTTT. It encodes CATSRDFNEKLFF. The whole variable domain, remainder taken from reference TRBV15 and TRBJ1-4, is DAMVIQNPRYQVTQFGKPVTLSCSQTLNHNVMYWYQQKSSQAPKLLFHYYDKDFNNEADTPDNFQSRRPNTSFCFLDIRSPGLGDTAMYLCATSRDFNEKLFFGSGTQLSVL.

The chain carries TRBV10-3 and TRBJ2-4, with 7 bases aligning to TRBD2. Trimming removed 6 bases from V and 6 bases from J; junction bases left unmatched: 8. Germline values: CDR1 ENHRY, CDR2 SYGVKD. The CDR3 runs to 14 residues. The CDR3 reads CAISPTGRLNIQYF. The CDR3 coding sequence is TGTGCCATCAGCCCTACCGGGAGGTTAAACATTCAGTACTTC.

A few counts support this clonotype. The V gene is TRBV20-1, the J gene TRBJ2-1; D unresolved. With 2 bases removed from V and 3 bases from J, the gap between germline ends came to 5 bases. Per the germline V gene, CDR1 is DFQATT and CDR2 is SNEGSKA (reference sequence). This CDR3 contains 12 residues. CDR3 residues: CSARSYYNEQFF. The CDR3 nucleotides read TGCAGTGCTAGAAGCTACTACAATGAGCAGTTCTTC.